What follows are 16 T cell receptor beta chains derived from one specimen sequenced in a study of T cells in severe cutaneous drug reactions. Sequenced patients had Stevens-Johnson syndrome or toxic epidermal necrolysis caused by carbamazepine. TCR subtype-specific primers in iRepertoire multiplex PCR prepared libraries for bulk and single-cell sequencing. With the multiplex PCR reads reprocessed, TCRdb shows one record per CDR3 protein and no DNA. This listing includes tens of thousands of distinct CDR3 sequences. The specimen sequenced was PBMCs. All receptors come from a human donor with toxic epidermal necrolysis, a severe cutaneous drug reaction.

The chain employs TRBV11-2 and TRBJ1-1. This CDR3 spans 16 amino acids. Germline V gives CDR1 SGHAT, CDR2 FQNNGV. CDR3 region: CASSSPLGQSNTEAFF. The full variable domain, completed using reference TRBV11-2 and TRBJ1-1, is EAGVAQSPRYKIIEKRQSVAFWCNPISGHATLYWYQQILGQGPKLLIQFQNNGVVDDSQLPKDRFSAERLKGVDSTLKIQPAKLEDSAVYLCASSSPLGQSNTEAFFGQGTRLTVV.

CDR3 sequence reads: CSVEFRDSRQPEQYF. The rearrangement joins TRBV29-1 to TRBJ2-7; with no DNA, the TCRdb D assignment of TRBD1 cannot be verified. Germline loops: CDR1 SQVTM, CDR2 ANQGSEA. The CDR3 covers 15 residues.

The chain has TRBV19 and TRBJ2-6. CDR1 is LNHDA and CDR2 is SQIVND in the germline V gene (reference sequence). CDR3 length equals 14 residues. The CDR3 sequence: CASSIRTVANVLTF.

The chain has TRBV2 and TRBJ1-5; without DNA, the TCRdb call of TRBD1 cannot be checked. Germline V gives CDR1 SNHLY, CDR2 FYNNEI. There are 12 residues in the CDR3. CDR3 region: CASRLQDQPQHF.

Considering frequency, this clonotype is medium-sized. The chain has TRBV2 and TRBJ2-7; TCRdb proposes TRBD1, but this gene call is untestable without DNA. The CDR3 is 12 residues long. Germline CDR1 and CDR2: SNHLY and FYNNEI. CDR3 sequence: CATGTSSYEQYF. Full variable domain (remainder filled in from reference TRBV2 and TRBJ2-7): EPEVTQTPSHQVTQMGQEVILRCVPISNHLYFYWYRQILGQKVEFLVSFYNNEISEKSEIFDDQFSVERPDGSNFTLKIRSTKLEDSAMYFCATGTSSYEQYFGPGTRLTVT.

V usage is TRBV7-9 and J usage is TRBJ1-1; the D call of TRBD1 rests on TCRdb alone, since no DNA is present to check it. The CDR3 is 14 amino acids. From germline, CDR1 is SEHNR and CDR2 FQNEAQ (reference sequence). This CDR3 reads CASRPSGANTEAFF.

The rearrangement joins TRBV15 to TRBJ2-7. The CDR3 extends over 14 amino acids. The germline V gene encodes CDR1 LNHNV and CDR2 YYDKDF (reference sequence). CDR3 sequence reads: CATSRGQITYEQYF.

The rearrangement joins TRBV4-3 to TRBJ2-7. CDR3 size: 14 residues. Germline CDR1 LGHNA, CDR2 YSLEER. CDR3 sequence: CASSLGQLSYEQYF.

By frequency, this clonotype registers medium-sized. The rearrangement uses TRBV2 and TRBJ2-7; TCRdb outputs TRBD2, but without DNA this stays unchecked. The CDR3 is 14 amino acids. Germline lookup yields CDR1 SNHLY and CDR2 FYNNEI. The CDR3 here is CASSESGGRYEQYF. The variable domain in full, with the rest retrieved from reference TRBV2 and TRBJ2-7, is EPEVTQTPSHQVTQMGQEVILRCVPISNHLYFYWYRQILGQKVEFLVSFYNNEISEKSEIFDDQFSVERPDGSNFTLKIRSTKLEDSAMYFCASSESGGRYEQYFGPGTRLTVT.

The CDR3 spells CASSALAADTQYF. V and J are TRBV5-1 and TRBJ2-3. Germline loops: CDR1 SGHRS, CDR2 YFSETQ. This CDR3 is 13 amino acids long.

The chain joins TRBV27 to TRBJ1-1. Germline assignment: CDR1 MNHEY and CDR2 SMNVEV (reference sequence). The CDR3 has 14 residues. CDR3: CATLRTAVNTEAFF.

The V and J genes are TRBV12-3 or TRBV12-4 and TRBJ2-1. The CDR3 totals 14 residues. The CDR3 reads CASSLRQSYNEQFF.

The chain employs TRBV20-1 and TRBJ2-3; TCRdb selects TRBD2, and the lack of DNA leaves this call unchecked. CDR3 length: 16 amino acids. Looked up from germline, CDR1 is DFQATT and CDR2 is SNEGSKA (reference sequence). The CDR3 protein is CSARAWYGGSTDTQYF.

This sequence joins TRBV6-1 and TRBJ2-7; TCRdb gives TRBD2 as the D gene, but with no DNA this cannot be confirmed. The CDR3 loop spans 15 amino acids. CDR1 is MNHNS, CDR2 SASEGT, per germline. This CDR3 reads CASNPGIPSTYEQYF.

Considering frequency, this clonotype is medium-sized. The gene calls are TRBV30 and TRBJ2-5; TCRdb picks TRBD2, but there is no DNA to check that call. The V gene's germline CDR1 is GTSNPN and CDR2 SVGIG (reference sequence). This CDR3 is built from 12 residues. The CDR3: CASLAGEETQYF.

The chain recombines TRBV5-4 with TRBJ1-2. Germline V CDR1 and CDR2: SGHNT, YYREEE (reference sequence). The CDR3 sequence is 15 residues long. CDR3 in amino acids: CASSLAGRANYGYTF.